A single sample gave rise to the 18 T cell receptor beta chains below, sequenced in a study of monozygotic twins with cystic fibrosis. The data were produced by immunoSEQ multiplex PCR, yet TCRdb's version contains in-frame clones alone and is incomplete. This table has about 39,000 clones, about 90% appearing once. The sequenced sample was blood. These receptors originate from a boy between 2 and 15 years old with cystic fibrosis.

The gene calls are TRBV27 and TRBJ1-2, with TRBD1 matching over 11 bases. This CDR3 comprises 13 residues. Germline CDR1 MNHEY, CDR2 SMNVEV (reference sequence). Losses at the gene ends were 8 bases for V and 4 bases for J; bases not matched to a gene: 3. In nucleotides, the CDR3 is TGTGCCAGCCTTGGGACAGGGGGCTATGGCTACACCTTC. This translates into CASLGTGGYGYTF.

In this sample, this clone turned up once. This rearrangement joins TRBV5-1 to TRBJ1-4, with D perhaps matching TRBD1 (6 bases). The CDR3 loop spans 14 amino acids. V lost 1 base and J lost 7, with 11 bases in between. The germline V gene encodes CDR1 SGHRS and CDR2 YFSETQ. CDR3 sequence (DNA): TGCGCCAGCAGCTTGCTGGGGGCCGGTGAAAAACTGTTTTTT. The encoded protein is CASSLLGAGEKLFF.

V is TRBV5-1 and J is TRBJ2-3; no firm D call. This CDR3 region has 15 residues. V gave up 6 bases and J gave up 0 bases, with 14 bases separating them. The germline gives CDR1 SGHRS, CDR2 YFSETQ. The CDR3: CASTPSATSTDTQYF. The DNA of the CDR3 is TGCGCCAGCACCCCCAGCGCCACTAGCACAGATACGCAGTATTTT. The variable domain in full, completed from reference TRBV5-1 and TRBJ2-3, reads KAGVTQTPRYLIKTRGQQVTLSCSPISGHRSVSWYQQTPGQGLQFLFEYFSETQRNKGNFPGRFSGRQFSNSRSEMNVSTLELGDSALYLCASTPSATSTDTQYFGPGTRLTVL.

The gene calls are TRBV2 and TRBJ2-2, with D tentatively TRBD2 (5 bases). The germline V gene encodes CDR1 SNHLY and CDR2 FYNNEI. This CDR3 region has 13 residues. Trimming took off 6 bases at V and 4 bases at J, with 9 bases between the two ends. CDR3 in amino acids: CASRRVFTGELFF. The CDR3 DNA follows: TGTGCCAGCAGGAGGGTCTTCACCGGGGAGCTGTTTTTT.

The rearrangement links TRBV15 to TRBJ1-3; D may be TRBD1 (5 bases). Germline V lookup: CDR1 LNHNV, CDR2 YYDKDF (reference sequence). The ends were cut back, 5 bases at V and 4 bases at J, with 18 bases in the middle. This CDR3 is 16 amino acids long. The CDR3 DNA follows: TGTGCCACCAGCGGCTCCGACAGTGCCTTGGGAAACACCATATATTTT. Its protein is CATSGSDSALGNTIYF.

This chain links TRBV10-2 with TRBJ2-1; TRBD1 matches 10 bases. Looked up from germline, CDR1 is WSHSY and CDR2 is SAAADI. The V segment lost 6 bases and the J segment 7 bases; nucleotides outside the gene matches: 3. This CDR3 is built from 13 residues. DNA of the CDR3: TGCGCCAGCAGCGACAGGGGGCTAAATGAGCAGTTCTTC. This sequence encodes CASSDRGLNEQFF.

V usage is TRBV7-2 and J usage is TRBJ2-3, with D hard to call. The CDR3 covers 17 residues. Germline CDR1 reads SGHTA; CDR2 reads FQGNSA. The ends were cut back, 1 base at V and 0 bases at J, with 14 bases in the middle. As DNA, the CDR3 is TGTGCCAGCAGCTTAGGGGTAGTCCGATATAGCACAGATACGCAGTATTTT. Protein product: CASSLGVVRYSTDTQYF.

The chain recombines TRBV7-9 with TRBJ2-7; the match to TRBD2 covers 12 bases. CDR1 is SEHNR and CDR2 is FQNEAQ in the germline V gene (reference sequence). The CDR3 is 17 amino acids. V was pared by 5 bases and J by 4 bases, with 12 bases of the junction left unmatched. The DNA of the CDR3 is TGTGCCAGCAGCCGTAGATCCCTAGCGGGGGGGACATACGAGCAGTACTTC. This codes for CASSRRSLAGGTYEQYF. Full variable domain (remainder filled in from reference TRBV7-9 and TRBJ2-7): DTGVSQNPRHKITKRGQNVTFRCDPISEHNRLYWYRQTLGQGPEFLTYFQNEAQLEKSRLLSDRFSAERPKGSFSTLEIQRTEQGDSAMYLCASSRRSLAGGTYEQYFGPGTRLTVT.

This clone occurred once. CDR3 amino acids: CASSPQWWGDTEAFF. The CDR3, as DNA: TGTGCCAGCAGCCCTCAATGGTGGGGAGACACTGAAGCTTTCTTT. V gene TRBV13 combines with J gene TRBJ1-1; D unresolved. The CDR3 has 15 residues. V lost 5 bases, J lost 3 bases, and 16 bases lay in between. The germline gives CDR1 PRHDT, CDR2 FYEKMQ (reference sequence).

The chain employs TRBV5-8 and TRBJ1-6, with 9 positions matching TRBD1. Germline loops: CDR1 SGHTS, CDR2 YDEGEE. CDR3 size: 13 residues. J was trimmed by 8 bases and V by 6 bases; bases with no gene match: 3. Here the CDR3 DNA reads TGTGCCAGCACGGGACAGGGCGATTCACCCCTCCACTTT. Its protein is CASTGQGDSPLHF.

The chain has TRBV19 and TRBJ1-1; D gene uncertain. In germline, CDR1 is LNHDA, CDR2 SQIVND (reference sequence). The CDR3 is 15 residues long. Trimming took 4 bases from V and 10 from J, leaving 22 bases between them. CDR3 coding DNA: TGTGCCAGTAGTACCCTTCGGCAGGCCGGTGGTGTAGCTTTCTTT. Translated: CASSTLRQAGGVAFF.

The V and J genes are TRBV5-4 and TRBJ1-6; D ambiguous. The V gene's germline CDR1 is SGHNT and CDR2 YYREEE (reference sequence). V lost 5 bases and J lost 7, with 13 bases in between. The CDR3 contains 14 residues. CDR3 residues: CASRHGVRNSPLHF. CDR3 coding DNA: TGTGCCAGCAGACATGGGGTACGGAATTCACCCCTCCACTTT.

The J gene is TRBJ1-2, the V gene TRBV28; 7 bases map to TRBD1. Germline CDR1 and CDR2: MDHEN and SYDVKM. This CDR3 spans 14 amino acids. V lost 3 bases to trimming and J lost 4 bases; unmatched junction nucleotides: 5. The CDR3: CASSLDRPTYGYTF. The CDR3 DNA sequence: TGTGCCAGCAGTTTGGACAGGCCCACCTATGGCTACACCTTC.

This clone was seen once. This chain links TRBV7-2 with TRBJ2-1, with 7 positions matching TRBD2. The CDR3 covers 13 residues. Unmatched junction bases numbered 7, after V lost 5 bases and J lost 9 bases. Germline V lookup: CDR1 SGHTA, CDR2 FQGNSA. CDR3 nucleotides: TGTGCCAGCAGCCCTCGGGGGGATTTTGAGCAGTTCTTC. This encodes CASSPRGDFEQFF.

CDR3 protein: CSVGGTGGYEQYF. CDR3 in DNA: TGCAGCGTTGGGGGGACAGGGGGCTACGAGCAGTACTTC. The rearrangement links TRBV29-1 to TRBJ2-7, with TRBD1 matching 11 bases. Germline CDR1 is SQVTM and CDR2 is ANQGSEA. This CDR3 spans 13 amino acids. The J segment lost 3 bases and the V segment lost 4 bases, leaving 2 bases of the junction unmatched.

The V call is TRBV14, the J call TRBJ1-1; 7 positions agree with TRBD1. The CDR3 extends over 13 amino acids. V was pared by 4 bases and J by 6 bases, with 5 bases of the junction left unmatched. Germline V gene lookup returns CDR1 SGHDN and CDR2 FVKESK. This chain's CDR3 is CASSPRGQPEAFF. The CDR3 DNA reads TGTGCCAGCAGCCCCCGGGGACAGCCTGAAGCTTTCTTT.

V gene TRBV14 combines with J gene TRBJ1-6; TRBD1 agrees at 9 bases. Germline-derived CDR1 and CDR2 are SGHDN and FVKESK. This CDR3 is 16 amino acids long. V was pared by 4 bases and J by 9 bases, with 10 bases of the junction left unmatched. CDR3 sequence (DNA): TGTGCCAGCAGCCTAAACCCGGGACAGGGAAGTTCACCCCTCCACTTT. Residues: CASSLNPGQGSSPLHF.

This clone was counted a single time. The rearrangement joins TRBV6-5 to TRBJ1-2; 10 bases are shared with TRBD1. This CDR3 comprises 14 residues. V gave up 5 bases and J gave up 6 bases; unmatched junction bases: 6. Germline V gene sequence: CDR1 MNHEY, CDR2 SVGAGI. This CDR3 reads CASSGTGASDGYTF. CDR3 bases: TGTGCCAGCAGTGGGACAGGGGCGTCCGATGGCTACACCTTC.